The 31 T cell receptor beta chains below were found in one sample sequenced in a study of T cell clusters in autoimmune cytopenias. Some 34,000 genome equivalents of blood DNA were amplified for TRB. TRB rearrangements were amplified by touch-down multiplex PCR with mixed TRB-A/B primers. Reanalyzing the multiplex PCR reads, TCRdb keeps one entry per CDR3 protein, without DNA. In all, the sample yields around 7,000 distinct CDR3 sequences. The same data also contributed to another study, on T cell repertoires in aging, cancer and after chemotherapy.

Sample: peripheral blood. The source of these receptors is a human donor in good health.

The chain recombines TRBV30 with TRBJ1-5; TCRdb gives TRBD1 as the D gene, but with no DNA this cannot be confirmed. The CDR3 has 11 amino acids. Germline CDR1 and CDR2: GTSNPN and SVGIG (reference sequence). This chain's CDR3 is CLDRHNQPQHF.

Frequency places this clonotype as medium-sized. The chain joins TRBV29-1 to TRBJ1-4. CDR1 and CDR2 from the germline V gene are SQVTM and ANQGSEA. The CDR3 is 13 amino acids. The CDR3 here is CSGSKGIGEKLFF.

The chain is built from TRBV12-3 or TRBV12-4 and TRBJ2-1; as DNA is missing, the TRBD1 call by TCRdb cannot be tested. There are 13 residues in the CDR3. This CDR3 is CASSVGHYNEQFF.

The rearrangement uses TRBV27 and TRBJ2-1. CDR1 and CDR2 from the germline V gene are MNHEY and SMNVEV (reference sequence). The CDR3 sequence is 15 residues long. This CDR3 reads CASSLFRGTPNEQFF.

By frequency, this clonotype registers medium-sized. The chain carries TRBV29-1 and TRBJ2-1; TCRdb's D call of TRBD1 is untestable without DNA. The CDR3 extends over 16 amino acids. Germline assignment: CDR1 SQVTM and CDR2 ANQGSEA. The CDR3 here is CSVARGGRVTYNEQFF.

The rearrangement links TRBV10-3 to TRBJ2-7; as DNA is missing, the TRBD1 call by TCRdb cannot be tested. This CDR3 is built from 11 residues. Germline lookup yields CDR1 ENHRY and CDR2 SYGVKD. The CDR3 reads CAISEGAEQYF.

In terms of frequency, this clonotype is medium-sized. The rearrangement joins TRBV15 to TRBJ1-2; the D call from TCRdb, TRBD1, cannot be confirmed without DNA. There are 12 residues in the CDR3. From germline, CDR1 is LNHNV and CDR2 YYDKDF (reference sequence). Here the CDR3 reads CATSGRDYGYTF. The variable domain in full, completed from reference TRBV15 and TRBJ1-2, reads DAMVIQNPRYQVTQFGKPVTLSCSQTLNHNVMYWYQQKSSQAPKLLFHYYDKDFNNEADTPDNFQSRRPNTSFCFLDIRSPGLGDTAMYLCATSGRDYGYTFGSGTRLTVV.

The chain joins TRBV10-2 to TRBJ2-1; TCRdb gives TRBD2 as the D gene, but with no DNA this cannot be confirmed. The CDR3 length is 13 residues. Germline CDR1 reads WSHSY; CDR2 reads SAAADI. This chain's CDR3 is CASSEGARFEQFF.

The V call is TRBV6-2 or TRBV6-3, the J call TRBJ2-1; TCRdb gives TRBD2 as the D gene, but with no DNA this cannot be confirmed. Germline V gene data show CDR1 as MNHEY and CDR2 as SVGEGT. This CDR3 region has 15 residues. CDR3 amino acids: CASSSGTKSYNEQFF.

The J gene is TRBJ2-3, the V gene TRBV7-9. The CDR3 is 13 amino acids. Germline V gene sequence: CDR1 SEHNR, CDR2 FQNEAQ (reference sequence). This CDR3 reads CASSFLAQVTQYF.

The rearrangement uses TRBV11-2 and TRBJ2-1; lacking DNA, the TRBD1 call made by TCRdb goes unchecked. Germline V gives CDR1 SGHAT, CDR2 FQNNGV. The CDR3 consists of 15 residues. The CDR3: CASSFRQGAYNEQFF.

This clonotype is medium-sized by frequency. This chain links TRBV19 with TRBJ1-4. The CDR3 runs to 13 residues. The germline V gene has CDR1 LNHDA and CDR2 SQIVND (reference sequence). CDR3 residues: CASSISRREKLFF.

The chain employs TRBV12-3 or TRBV12-4 and TRBJ2-5; lacking DNA, the TRBD1 call made by TCRdb goes unchecked. This CDR3 has 14 residues. CDR3 sequence reads: CASSLVGGRETQYF.

Its frequency marks this clonotype as medium-sized. V is TRBV18 and J is TRBJ2-6; with no DNA, the TCRdb D assignment of TRBD1 cannot be verified. Germline V gene lookup returns CDR1 KGHSH and CDR2 LQKENI. This CDR3 is built from 20 residues. The CDR3 spells CASSPPKTGRTGSGANVLTF. Full variable domain (outside the CDR3, taken from reference TRBV18 and TRBJ2-6): NAGVMQNPRHLVRRRGQEARLRCSPMKGHSHVYWYRQLPEEGLKFMVYLQKENIIDESGMPKERFSAEFPKEGPSILRIQQVVRGDSAAYFCASSPPKTGRTGSGANVLTFGAGSRLTVL.

This clonotype is identified as medium-sized from frequency. The rearrangement uses TRBV27 and TRBJ1-4; TCRdb's D call of TRBD1 is untestable without DNA. Per germline, CDR1 MNHEY and CDR2 SMNVEV (reference sequence). The CDR3 has 15 residues. This CDR3 reads CASSLSRTGVEKLFF.

This chain links TRBV12-3 or TRBV12-4 with TRBJ1-3; TCRdb reports TRBD1, a call that lacks DNA to check it against. This CDR3 has 15 residues. The CDR3 spells CASSSQGSAGNTIYF.

The chain has TRBV5-1 and TRBJ1-6; checking the TCRdb D call of TRBD1 is not possible without DNA. Germline assignment: CDR1 SGHRS and CDR2 YFSETQ. The CDR3 contains 16 residues. CDR3 region: CASSLVEGPGSTPLHF.

This clonotype ranks as medium-sized in terms of frequency. This chain links TRBV29-1 with TRBJ2-5; TCRdb lists TRBD1, though no DNA is available to test this call. The CDR3 loop spans 13 amino acids. Germline lookup yields CDR1 SQVTM and CDR2 ANQGSEA. CDR3 loop: CSVMVRGGETQYF. The whole variable domain, filled in from reference TRBV29-1 and TRBJ2-5, reads SAVISQKPSRDICQRGTSLTIQCQVDSQVTMMFWYRQQPGQSLTLIATANQGSEATYESGFVIDKFPISRPNLTFSTLTVSNMSPEDSSIYLCSVMVRGGETQYFGPGTRLLVL.

The CDR3 sequence is CSARDRRDRSGYTF. The V call is TRBV20-1, the J call TRBJ1-2; TCRdb indicates TRBD1, and absent DNA this call remains unverified. The CDR3 spans 14 residues. The germline CDR1 and CDR2 sequences are DFQATT and SNEGSKA (reference sequence).

The J gene is TRBJ2-1, the V gene TRBV27; without DNA, the TCRdb call of TRBD1 cannot be checked. CDR1 MNHEY and CDR2 SMNVEV come from the germline V gene (reference sequence). The CDR3 loop spans 15 amino acids. CDR3 loop: CASSFGTGETDEQFF.

This sequence joins TRBV18 and TRBJ2-5; TCRdb outputs TRBD1, but without DNA this stays unchecked. Germline values: CDR1 KGHSH, CDR2 LQKENI. The CDR3 contains 14 residues. The CDR3 sequence is CASSPRGLQETQYF. The whole variable domain, filled in from reference TRBV18 and TRBJ2-5, reads NAGVMQNPRHLVRRRGQEARLRCSPMKGHSHVYWYRQLPEEGLKFMVYLQKENIIDESGMPKERFSAEFPKEGPSILRIQQVVRGDSAAYFCASSPRGLQETQYFGPGTRLLVL.

The chain links TRBV6-5 to TRBJ1-1. This CDR3 has 12 residues. The germline V gene encodes CDR1 MNHEY and CDR2 SVGAGI. CDR3 amino acids: CASSYWEGEAFF.

The chain joins TRBV15 to TRBJ1-1; TCRdb's assignment of TRBD1 cannot be checked, as there is no DNA. The CDR3 runs to 16 residues. Germline V CDR1 and CDR2: LNHNV, YYDKDF (reference sequence). The CDR3 region is CATSRRNPTELTEAFF.

This clonotype is identified as large from frequency. The rearrangement joins TRBV29-1 to TRBJ2-1; TCRdb designates TRBD1, a call that cannot be tested without DNA. CDR3 size: 13 residues. CDR1 SQVTM and CDR2 ANQGSEA come from the germline V gene. The CDR3 reads CSVEGDTLNEQFF.

The rearrangement joins TRBV6-5 to TRBJ2-5; the TCRdb D gene call, TRBD2, has no DNA to confirm it. The CDR3 spans 15 residues. CDR1 is MNHEY and CDR2 is SVGAGI in the germline V gene. The CDR3: CASSLGEGRQETQYF.

This clonotype is classed as medium-sized by frequency. This chain joins TRBV19 and TRBJ1-6; no DNA is available, so the TRBD1 call from TCRdb remains unchecked. Germline lookup yields CDR1 LNHDA and CDR2 SQIVND (reference sequence). The CDR3 contains 18 residues. The CDR3 is CASSELKGGASYNSPLHF.

This clonotype is classed as medium-sized by frequency. The chain recombines TRBV19 with TRBJ2-2; TCRdb designates TRBD1, a call that cannot be tested without DNA. The germline V gene has CDR1 LNHDA and CDR2 SQIVND (reference sequence). The CDR3 totals 17 residues. The CDR3 spells CASDRGPQGWSTGELFF.

The V and J genes are TRBV5-6 and TRBJ1-1. The CDR3 covers 14 residues. In germline, CDR1 is SGHDT, CDR2 YYEEEE. CDR3 amino acids: CASSLGGTNTEAFF.

The V and J genes are TRBV5-6 and TRBJ2-5; there is no DNA to check the TCRdb D call of TRBD1. The germline V gene has CDR1 SGHDT and CDR2 YYEEEE. This CDR3 region has 14 residues. The chain's CDR3 is CASSYRGTQETQYF.

In terms of frequency, this clonotype is medium-sized. The chain combines TRBV15 with TRBJ2-1; TCRdb reports TRBD1, a call that lacks DNA to check it against. Per germline, CDR1 LNHNV and CDR2 YYDKDF (reference sequence). The CDR3 is 15 amino acids. CDR3 in amino acids: CATSREVKQGGEQFF.

V usage is TRBV6-5 and J usage is TRBJ1-1; TCRdb gives TRBD1 as the D gene, but with no DNA this cannot be confirmed. Germline V gene lookup returns CDR1 MNHEY and CDR2 SVGAGI. The CDR3 covers 15 residues. The chain's CDR3 is CASSYSTGLQTEAFF.